These T cell receptor beta chains were read from a single sample in a study of Ad26.COV2.S vaccination and SARS-CoV-2 variants. Generated by immunoSEQ multiplex PCR, the TCRdb table keeps only in-frame clones and is missing some. Altogether more than 300,000 clones are present, over 80% being singletons, with the ten largest covering approximately 2.1%. The sequencing used peripheral blood, collected in a trial of Ad26.COV2.S vaccine versus placebo. The receptor set was obtained from a person aged 18 to 59 who received the Ad26.COV2.S COVID-19 vaccine or a placebo. Each CDR3 is given with its conserved first and last residue. A D gene is named only where the DNA matches it firmly. A row's size may be missing; if present it is once, few, many or a size class.

V	J	size	D	DNA	CDR3
TRBV5-1	TRBJ1-5	NA	TRBD1	TGCGCCAGCAGCTTGGATGGGACAGCAAATCAGCCCCAGCATTTT	CASSLDGTANQPQHF
TRBV11-3	TRBJ2-1	NA	NA	TGTGCCAGCAGCTTTCTTCGCGGTTCCTACAATGAGCAGTTCTTC	CASSFLRGSYNEQFF
TRBV18	TRBJ1-5	NA	NA	TGTGCCAGCTCACCAGGGGGTCCCCTAAGCAATCAGCCCCAGCATTTT	CASSPGGPLSNQPQHF
TRBV9	TRBJ2-1	NA	TRBD1	TGTGCCAGCAGCGTGGGACAGGCGACCTCCTACAATGAGCAGTTCTTC	CASSVGQATSYNEQFF
TRBV28	TRBJ1-1	few	NA	TGTGCCAGCAGTTTTCGTCATCTGGCTGAAGCTTTCTTT	CASSFRHLAEAFF
TRBV6-5	TRBJ1-1	NA	NA	TGTGCCAGCAGTTCGGGAGCGGGGCCCACTGAAGCTTTCTTT	CASSSGAGPTEAFF
TRBV25-1	TRBJ1-1	once	TRBD1	TGTGCCAGCAGTGAAGGGGGACAGGGGGGCACTGAAGCTTTCTTT	CASSEGGQGGTEAFF
TRBV19	TRBJ1-5	NA	TRBD1	TGTGCCAGTAGTCTCACAGGGGATCAGCCCCAGCATTTT	CASSLTGDQPQHF
TRBV24-1	TRBJ2-7	NA	NA	TGTGCCACCAGTGATTTGCAGGGGACGGGGCAGTACTTC	CATSDLQGTGQYF
TRBV2	TRBJ1-4	NA	NA	TGTGCCAGCAACTGGAGAGGGGCTAATGAAAAACTGTTTTTT	CASNWRGANEKLFF
TRBV5-4	TRBJ2-5	NA	NA	TGTGCCAGCAGCTTGAACAGACAAGAGACCCAGTACTTC	CASSLNRQETQYF
TRBV12-3/TRBV12-4	TRBJ1-5	NA	NA	TGTGCCAGCAGACTAGGGGGGGCTCAGCCCCAGCATTTT	CASRLGGAQPQHF
TRBV7-9	TRBJ2-3	NA	NA	TGTGCCAGCAGCTTAGCGCCGAGCCAGCCCTACCCCACAGATACGCAGTATTTT	CASSLAPSQPYPTDTQYF
TRBV5-1	TRBJ2-5	NA	TRBD1	TGCGCCAGCAGCGTGGGACAGGGTCAAGAGACCCAGTACTTC	CASSVGQGQETQYF
TRBV7-2	TRBJ1-5	NA	TRBD1	TGTGCCAGCAGTCCCTCCACAGGGGGGAATCAGCCCCAGCATTTT	CASSPSTGGNQPQHF
TRBV7-3	TRBJ1-1	NA	NA	TGTGCCAGCAGCCCTGGGACGGAGAACACTGAAGCTTTCTTT	CASSPGTENTEAFF
TRBV9	TRBJ2-2	NA	TRBD1	TGTGCCAGCAGCGTACGGGCACAGGGGGCGTGGGAGCTGTTTTTT	CASSVRAQGAWELFF
TRBV2	TRBJ2-7	NA	NA	TGTGCCAGCAGTGAAGGACGGGCGCTGGGCGAGCAGTACTTC	CASSEGRALGEQYF
TRBV28	TRBJ1-1	NA	NA	TGTGCCAGCAGAGCCGGGGCTAGGAACACTGAAGCTTTCTTT	CASRAGARNTEAFF
TRBV6-2/TRBV6-3	TRBJ1-5	few	NA	TGTGCCAGCAGCGACAGGTTAGCTCAGCCCCAGCATTTT	CASSDRLAQPQHF
TRBV5-1	TRBJ2-2	NA	NA	TGCGCCAGCAGCAACCTGGGGAACACCGGGGAGCTGTTTTTT	CASSNLGNTGELFF
TRBV6-1	TRBJ2-5	NA	TRBD1	TGTGCCAGCAGTGAAAATGGGGCAGGGGGCAGGGAGACCCAGTACTTC	CASSENGAGGRETQYF
TRBV10-3	TRBJ2-3	NA	NA	TGTGCCATCAGTGAGTCGGCAGGGTCAGCAGATACGCAGTATTTT	CAISESAGSADTQYF
TRBV6-5	TRBJ2-2	NA	NA	TGTGCCAGCAGTTACAAGGAGACCATGACCGGGGAGCTGTTTTTT	CASSYKETMTGELFF
TRBV19	TRBJ1-1	NA	TRBD1	TGTGCCAGTAAATCTACAGGGGGCCCCACTGAAGCTTTCTTT	CASKSTGGPTEAFF
TRBV10-3	TRBJ1-2	NA	TRBD1	TGTGCCATCAGTGAGGGGACAGGGTATGGCTACACCTTC	CAISEGTGYGYTF
TRBV6-5	TRBJ1-3	NA	NA	TGTGCCAGCAGTTCCTTGGACGGGGGGCCTGGAAACACCATATATTTT	CASSSLDGGPGNTIYF
TRBV7-8	TRBJ1-4	NA	NA	TGTGCCAGCAGCCCCCAGACAGGTTTTAATGAAAAACTGTTTTTT	CASSPQTGFNEKLFF
TRBV6-1	TRBJ1-6	few	TRBD1	TGTGCCAGCAGTGACCAGGGACAGGGGTATTCACCCCTCCACTTT	CASSDQGQGYSPLHF
TRBV27	TRBJ2-1	NA	NA	TGTGCCAGCAGTTGGGGGGTAGGGTCGGGTGAGCAGTTCTTC	CASSWGVGSGEQFF
TRBV12-3/TRBV12-4	TRBJ2-5	NA	NA	TGTGCCAGCAGGGACACGGGGACCCAGTACTTC	CASRDTGTQYF
TRBV28	TRBJ2-3	NA	TRBD2	TGTGCCAGCAGTACTAGCGGGGGGGCCCCAGATACGCAGTATTTT	CASSTSGGAPDTQYF
TRBV9	TRBJ1-4	NA	NA	TGTGCCAGCAGCCCACCGGGACAAAATGAAAAACTGTTTTTT	CASSPPGQNEKLFF
TRBV7-9	TRBJ2-7	NA	TRBD2	TGTGCCAGCAGCTTACGTAGCGGGGGGGCCGAGCGGTACGAGCAGTACTTC	CASSLRSGGAERYEQYF
TRBV23-1	TRBJ1-2	NA	NA	TGCGCCAGCGCCGGCTTCCTCTATGGCTACACCTTC	CASAGFLYGYTF
TRBV19	TRBJ2-1	NA	NA	TGTGCCAGTAGTTTCTCCGGGACCTCCTACAATGAGCAGTTCTTC	CASSFSGTSYNEQFF
TRBV19	TRBJ1-4	few	NA	TGTGCCAGTAGTACAAGGACAGTCGAAAAACTGTTTTTT	CASSTRTVEKLFF
TRBV27	TRBJ2-1	NA	NA	TGTGCCAGCAGTTTAAGGGGAGGGGGGGCCAACAGTGAGCAGTTCTTC	CASSLRGGGANSEQFF
TRBV5-1	TRBJ1-1	NA	TRBD1	TGCGCCAGCAGCTCCTACAGGGGTAGGGGCACTGAAGCTTTCTTT	CASSSYRGRGTEAFF
TRBV7-2	TRBJ1-6	NA	NA	TGTGCCAGCAGCCTGAGGACGGGTAATAATTCACCCCTCCACTTT	CASSLRTGNNSPLHF
TRBV3-1/TRBV3-2	TRBJ2-3	NA	TRBD2	TGTGCCAGCAGCCCGTGGCGGGAGGATACGCAGTATTTT	CASSPWREDTQYF
TRBV2	TRBJ1-5	NA	NA	TGTGCCAGCAGTGTTGAGGGGGAACAGCCCCAGCATTTT	CASSVEGEQPQHF
TRBV28	TRBJ2-7	NA	NA	TGTGCCAGCAGCCCCACTTTACAGCCCTCCTACGAGCAGTACTTC	CASSPTLQPSYEQYF
TRBV9	TRBJ2-7	few	TRBD2	TGTGCCAGCAGCGTAGCGGGACTAGCGGCCTACTACGAGCAGTACTTC	CASSVAGLAAYYEQYF
TRBV19	TRBJ2-4	NA	NA	TGTGCCAGTAGTATAAGGGGGACCCTAGCCAAAAACATTCAGTACTTC	CASSIRGTLAKNIQYF